This is a list of T cell receptor beta chains from one sample in a study of blood T cell repertoires in COVID-19. The method was immunoSEQ multiplex PCR; TCRdb's version includes in-frame clones alone and lacks a portion of them. The sample shows about 200,000 clones, almost 90% of them seen only once. Sequencing was done on a sample of peripheral blood. The source is a man in his late teens or twenties with active or convalescent COVID-19. The CDR3 runs from the conserved cysteine through the conserved F or W. D genes are given only for firm matches. Expanded clones are given a class, and other clones once, few, many or no size at all.

V: TRBV3-1/TRBV3-2
J: TRBJ2-7
size: NA
D: NA
DNA: TGTGCCAGCAGCCCAAATTACGGGGAGCACGAGCAGTACTTC
CDR3: CASSPNYGEHEQYF

V: TRBV24-1
J: TRBJ2-2
size: NA
D: NA
DNA: TGTGCCACCAGTGATTTCGGCGGGGAGCTGTTTTTT
CDR3: CATSDFGGELFF

V: TRBV11-1
J: TRBJ2-5
size: NA
D: NA
DNA: TGTGCCAGCAGCCAGACAGATCGAGAAGAGACCCAGTACTTC
CDR3: CASSQTDREETQYF

V: TRBV7-2
J: TRBJ1-1
size: NA
D: TRBD1
DNA: TGTGCCAGCAGGCCGACAGGGGCCGACACTGAAGCTTTCTTT
CDR3: CASRPTGADTEAFF

V: TRBV9
J: TRBJ2-1
size: NA
D: NA
DNA: TGTGCCAGCAGCGTAGCTACCGACAGCTTGACCAGTTACAATGAGCAGTTCTTC
CDR3: CASSVATDSLTSYNEQFF

V: TRBV9
J: TRBJ2-1
size: NA
D: TRBD2
DNA: TGTGCCAGCAGCGTAGGACTAGCGGGGGGCCGACTGAACTACAATGAGCAGTTCTTC
CDR3: CASSVGLAGGRLNYNEQFF

V: TRBV7-9
J: TRBJ1-4
size: NA
D: NA
DNA: TGTGCCAGCAGCTTAGTCCAGGGTAACGAAAAACTGTTTTTT
CDR3: CASSLVQGNEKLFF

V: TRBV30
J: TRBJ1-1
size: few
D: TRBD1
DNA: TGTGCCTGGAGTTTACAGGGGCCCTCCATGAACACTGAAGCTTTCTTT
CDR3: CAWSLQGPSMNTEAFF

V: TRBV5-8
J: TRBJ1-4
size: NA
D: NA
DNA: TGTGCCAGCAGCTTGCACAGGGAAGGTGAAAAACTGTTTTTT
CDR3: CASSLHREGEKLFF

V: TRBV5-1
J: TRBJ1-5
size: NA
D: TRBD1
DNA: TGCGCCAGCAGCCCGGGACAGGGGGCTCAGCCCCAGCATTTT
CDR3: CASSPGQGAQPQHF

V: TRBV19
J: TRBJ1-2
size: NA
D: NA
DNA: TGTGCCAGTAGTATCGGGGGGGGCGACTATGGCTACACCTTC
CDR3: CASSIGGGDYGYTF

V: TRBV11-2
J: TRBJ1-2
size: NA
D: NA
DNA: TGTGCCAGCAGCCTCGGTCTGCGTTCTGACTATGGCTACACCTTC
CDR3: CASSLGLRSDYGYTF

V: TRBV18
J: TRBJ2-5
size: NA
D: TRBD1
DNA: TGTGCCAGCTCACCACCGACAGGGGAAGAGACCCAGTACTTC
CDR3: CASSPPTGEETQYF

V: TRBV27
J: TRBJ2-7
size: NA
D: NA
DNA: TGTGCCCGAAGAATCCGGGGTACATTCACCTACGAGCAGTACTTC
CDR3: CARRIRGTFTYEQYF

V: TRBV28
J: TRBJ1-4
size: NA
D: TRBD1
DNA: TGTGCCAGCACCCGGACAGGGGGCTATGAAAAACTGTTTTTT
CDR3: CASTRTGGYEKLFF

V: TRBV5-4
J: TRBJ1-4
size: NA
D: NA
DNA: TGTGCCAGCAGCTTTCCAGGGGCTGAAAAACTGTTTTTT
CDR3: CASSFPGAEKLFF

V: TRBV14
J: TRBJ1-6
size: NA
D: NA
DNA: TGTGCCAGCAGCCGGACAACGAGCTATAATTCACCCCTCCACTTT
CDR3: CASSRTTSYNSPLHF

V: TRBV5-4
J: TRBJ2-1
size: NA
D: TRBD2
DNA: TGTGCCAGCAGGGAAGCTAGCGGGAGGGCCTGGGAGCAGTTCTTC
CDR3: CASREASGRAWEQFF

V: TRBV10-3
J: TRBJ2-3
size: NA
D: TRBD2
DNA: TGTGCCATCAGTGAGTCGCCTAGCGGGAAGAGTGGTGATACGCAGTATTTT
CDR3: CAISESPSGKSGDTQYF